The 25 T cell receptor beta chains listed next were all sequenced from one sample in a study of shared clonotypes between healthy human individuals. The protocol was immunoSEQ multiplex PCR, while the TCRdb copy is restricted to in-frame clones and leaves out a portion. The sample lists 2 million to 2.5 million clones, under 97% occurring once. Sequencing was done on a sample of naive CD4+ T cells sorted from blood. As for subset: CD45RA+ positively selected. The origin of the receptors is a man aged 18 to 30 in good health.

The CDR3 DNA follows: TGTGCCAGCAGTGACTCGGGAAATGGAAACACCATATATTTT. This sequence encodes CASSDSGNGNTIYF. The genes are TRBV2 and TRBJ1-3; D uncertain. V was clipped by 3 bases and J by 3 bases, with 9 bases between them. Germline CDR1 and CDR2: SNHLY and FYNNEI. The CDR3 consists of 14 residues. Drawing the rest from reference TRBV2 and TRBJ1-3, the complete variable domain is EPEVTQTPSHQVTQMGQEVILRCVPISNHLYFYWYRQILGQKVEFLVSFYNNEISEKSEIFDDQFSVERPDGSNFTLKIRSTKLEDSAMYFCASSDSGNGNTIYFGEGSWLTVV.

This chain uses TRBV5-1 with TRBJ2-3, with D perhaps matching TRBD2 (6 bases). This CDR3 region has 16 residues. The germline gives CDR1 SGHRS, CDR2 YFSETQ. V lost 3 bases, J lost 5 bases, and 19 bases lay in between. This chain's CDR3 is CASSWGSGQAGDTQYF. The CDR3 DNA is TGCGCCAGCAGCTGGGGGAGCGGGCAGGCGGGAGATACGCAGTATTTT.

CDR3 protein: CASSRGQGDYNSPLHF. CDR3 coding DNA: TGCGCCAGCAGCCGAGGACAGGGCGACTATAATTCACCCCTCCACTTT. V usage is TRBV5-1 and J usage is TRBJ1-6, with 8 bases identical to TRBD1. The V segment lost 4 bases and the J segment 3 bases; nucleotides outside the gene matches: 6. Germline V gives CDR1 SGHRS, CDR2 YFSETQ. The CDR3 loop spans 16 amino acids. Together with reference TRBV5-1 and TRBJ1-6, the CDR3 gives the full variable domain: KAGVTQTPRYLIKTRGQQVTLSCSPISGHRSVSWYQQTPGQGLQFLFEYFSETQRNKGNFPGRFSGRQFSNSRSEMNVSTLELGDSALYLCASSRGQGDYNSPLHFGNGTRLTVT.

The chain carries TRBV5-1 and TRBJ1-1; unclear D gene. Germline values: CDR1 SGHRS, CDR2 YFSETQ. The CDR3 length is 12 residues. V shed 4 bases and J shed 11 bases, with 15 bases lying between them. CDR3 amino acids: CASSPDRFEAFF. Here the CDR3 DNA reads TGCGCCAGCAGCCCGGACCGTTTTGAGGCTTTCTTT.

The chain carries TRBV5-1 and TRBJ2-7; D gene uncertain. The germline CDR1 and CDR2 sequences are SGHRS and YFSETQ. The CDR3 is 12 residues long. The V end was cut by 4 bases, the J end by 0 bases, with 5 bases between. This CDR3 is CASSRTSYEQYF. CDR3 nucleotide sequence: TGCGCCAGCAGCCGTACCTCCTACGAGCAGTACTTC.

This chain connects TRBV19 to TRBJ1-2; perhaps TRBD1 as D (5 bases). The V gene lost 4 bases and the J gene lost 3 bases, with 21 bases spanning the gap. This CDR3 spans 17 amino acids. CDR1 LNHDA and CDR2 SQIVND come from the germline V gene (reference sequence). In DNA, the CDR3 is TGTGCCAGTAGTAGGAGGGAGGGGAGGGTTCGAGACTATGGCTACACCTTC. It is translated as CASSRREGRVRDYGYTF.

Worth noting for this clone: Other DNA sequences in the sample encode the same CDR3. This chain joins TRBV12-5 and TRBJ1-1, with a possible D match to TRBD1 (6 bases). Per the germline V gene, CDR1 is LGHNT and CDR2 is FRNRAP. The ends were cut back, 4 bases at V and 1 base at J, with 7 bases in the middle. This CDR3 has 13 amino acids. Written as DNA, the CDR3 is TGTGCTAGTGGTTACAGGGAGAACACTGAAGCTTTCTTT. Translation: CASGYRENTEAFF.

The rearrangement uses TRBV30 and TRBJ1-5, with 9 bases that match TRBD1. This CDR3 region has 15 residues. Germline assignment: CDR1 GTSNPN and CDR2 SVGIG (reference sequence). Unmatched junction bases numbered 4, after V lost 3 bases and J lost 1 base. CDR3 protein: CAWSTGGASNQPQHF. CDR3 nucleotide sequence: TGTGCCTGGAGCACAGGGGGCGCGAGCAATCAGCCCCAGCATTTT.

The CDR3 spells CASSVGVWGIGTDTQYF. In DNA form, the CDR3 reads TGTGCCAGCAGCGTAGGTGTGTGGGGTATCGGCACAGATACGCAGTATTTT. The V call is TRBV9, the J call TRBJ2-3; the D is unclear. Between the trimmed V and J ends, which lost 0 bases and 1 base, there was a span of 15 bases. CDR3 length: 17 residues. Germline CDR1 is SGDLS and CDR2 is YYNGEE.

This rearrangement joins TRBV5-1 to TRBJ1-4; 7 nucleotides match TRBD1. CDR1 and CDR2 (germline): SGHRS, YFSETQ. Trimming removed 0 bases from V and 7 bases from J; junction bases left unmatched: 9. The CDR3 contains 16 residues. The CDR3 spells CASSLAAGQGVEKLFF. CDR3 nucleotides: TGCGCCAGCAGCTTGGCCGCTGGGCAGGGGGTTGAAAAACTGTTTTTT. Based on the CDR3 plus reference TRBV5-1 and TRBJ1-4, the full variable domain is KAGVTQTPRYLIKTRGQQVTLSCSPISGHRSVSWYQQTPGQGLQFLFEYFSETQRNKGNFPGRFSGRQFSNSRSEMNVSTLELGDSALYLCASSLAAGQGVEKLFFGSGTQLSVL.

This chain uses TRBV30 with TRBJ1-2, with D perhaps matching TRBD1 (5 bases). V lost 2 bases to trimming and J lost 8 bases, with 15 bases between them. This CDR3 region has 13 residues. Germline loops: CDR1 GTSNPN, CDR2 SVGIG (reference sequence). CDR3 amino acids: CAWSPGTVGGYTF. CDR3 nucleotides: TGTGCCTGGAGTCCGGGGACCGTGGGCGGCTACACCTTC. The complete variable domain, with remaining parts taken from reference TRBV30 and TRBJ1-2, reads SQTIHQWPATLVQPVGSPLSLECTVEGTSNPNLYWYRQAAGRGLQLLFYSVGIGQISSEVPQNLSASRPQDRQFILSSKKLLLSDSGFYLCAWSPGTVGGYTFGSGTRLTVV.

As for this clone: A junction boundary mismatches the germline segment, possibly from a read error. Other DNA sequences in the sample encode the same CDR3. J is TRBJ2-3 and V is TRBV5-1, with unresolved D. The germline V gene has CDR1 SGHRS and CDR2 YFSETQ. The CDR3 has 14 residues. CDR3 DNA: TGTGCCAGCAGCCTAGGTGGGGGCACAGATACGCAGTATTTT. Its protein is CASSLGGGTDTQYF.

This clone was picked up a small number of times. At one end the junction does not follow the germline gene, possibly because of a read error. This chain uses TRBV15 with TRBJ2-7; possibly TRBD1 for D (6 bases). There are 13 residues in the CDR3. Germline loops: CDR1 LNHNV, CDR2 YYDKDF (reference sequence). CDR3 sequence reads: CATSSRTVVGLTF. The CDR3 bases are TGTGCCACCAGCTCGCGGACAGTCGTGGGGCTAACCTTC.

This clone has only one observation. The gene calls are TRBV7-9 and TRBJ1-1; a possible D gene is TRBD1 (6 bases). Between the trimmed V and J ends, which lost 5 bases and 8 bases, there was a span of 12 bases. CDR3 length: 12 residues. CDR1 and CDR2 from the germline V gene are SEHNR and FQNEAQ (reference sequence). The DNA for the CDR3 is TGTGCCAGCAGCCCAGGGGTCGCAGAAGCTTTCTTT. Its protein product is CASSPGVAEAFF. Combining the CDR3 with reference TRBV7-9 and TRBJ1-1 gives the whole variable domain DTGVSQNPRHKITKRGQNVTFRCDPISEHNRLYWYRQTLGQGPEFLTYFQNEAQLEKSRLLSDRFSAERPKGSFSTLEIQRTEQGDSAMYLCASSPGVAEAFFGQGTRLTVV.

V is TRBV5-5 and J is TRBJ1-4, with 8 bases aligning to TRBD1. Germline V gives CDR1 SGHKS, CDR2 YYEKEE (reference sequence). The CDR3 is made up of 16 amino acids. With V trimmed by 4 bases and J by 7 bases, 12 bases remained unmatched. This CDR3 reads CASSVDRVGGIEKLFF. The CDR3 DNA reads TGTGCCAGCAGCGTGGACAGGGTTGGTGGAATTGAAAAACTGTTTTTT.

For the CDR3, the DNA is TGCGCCAGCAGCGATCCGAACCGCTCAGGGTGGGAGCAGTACTTC. It specifies CASSDPNRSGWEQYF. The rearrangement joins TRBV5-1 to TRBJ2-7, with a possible D match to TRBD1 (5 bases). Trimming shortened V by 4 bases and J by 7 bases, and 21 bases separated the two germline ends. CDR3 size: 15 residues. The V gene's germline CDR1 is SGHRS and CDR2 YFSETQ.

This clone showed up just once. The V call is TRBV9, the J call TRBJ2-1; 10 bases match TRBD2. CDR3 size: 19 residues. Trimming took 4 bases from V and 0 from J; bases not matched to a gene: 13. Germline CDR1 and CDR2: SGDLS and YYNGEE. For the CDR3, the DNA is TGTGCCAGCAGCTTCGATCCGGGACTAGCGACGAGCTCCTACAATGAGCAGTTCTTC. Protein: CASSFDPGLATSSYNEQFF.

The V gene is TRBV2, the J gene TRBJ1-6; D gene uncertain. There are 12 residues in the CDR3. The V and J ends lost 8 bases and 1 base respectively, with 3 bases between them. In germline, CDR1 is SNHLY, CDR2 FYNNEI. The CDR3 DNA is TGTGCCAGCGGATCCTATAATTCACCCCTCCACTTT. Its protein is CASGSYNSPLHF.

This rearrangement joins TRBV6-6 to TRBJ2-5; 7 bases line up with TRBD2. Per the germline V gene, CDR1 is MNHNY and CDR2 is SVGAGI (reference sequence). The ends lost 7 bases at V and 0 bases at J; junction bases unmatched: 8. The CDR3 loop spans 15 amino acids. In DNA form, the CDR3 reads TGTGCCAGCAAATGGGACTACACGTACCAAGAGACCCAGTACTTC. Protein: CASKWDYTYQETQYF.

The chain recombines TRBV2 with TRBJ1-2, with a possible D match to TRBD1 (5 bases). V lost 3 bases and J 5 bases, leaving 13 bases between the germline ends. The germline V gene has CDR1 SNHLY and CDR2 FYNNEI. The CDR3 sequence is 14 residues long. CDR3 coding DNA: TGTGCCAGCAGTGACCCCGGCGGGACGTATGGCTACACCTTC. Its protein product is CASSDPGGTYGYTF.

A word on this clone: Other DNA sequences in the sample encode the same CDR3. This chain joins TRBV5-4 and TRBJ1-3, with D possibly being TRBD1 (5 bases). CDR3 length: 14 residues. From germline, CDR1 is SGHNT and CDR2 YYREEE (reference sequence). V lost 0 bases and J 3 bases, leaving 7 bases between the germline ends. The CDR3 DNA sequence: TGTGCCAGCAGCTTGGGGCAGGGTGGAAACACCATATATTTT. This codes for CASSLGQGGNTIYF.

The chain joins TRBV6-5 to TRBJ1-2, with D perhaps TRBD1 (5 bases). The germline gives CDR1 MNHEY, CDR2 SVGAGI. This CDR3 region has 13 residues. The V end was cut by 8 bases, the J end by 5 bases, with 15 bases between. The CDR3 DNA follows: TGTGCCAGCTCACCAGGGTCGGAGTATGGCTACACCTTC. Protein: CASSPGSEYGYTF.

The chain joins TRBV27 to TRBJ2-4; 14 bases fit TRBD2. The CDR3 consists of 17 residues. Germline V gene lookup returns CDR1 MNHEY and CDR2 SMNVEV (reference sequence). The J segment lost 2 bases and the V segment lost 7 bases, leaving 7 bases of the junction unmatched. The CDR3 DNA follows: TGTGCCAGCAAAGGGACTAGCGGGAGTTTTTCCAAAAACATTCAGTACTTC. This translates into CASKGTSGSFSKNIQYF.

The rearrangement joins TRBV5-1 to TRBJ2-5, with D hard to call. CDR3 size: 13 residues. In germline, CDR1 is SGHRS, CDR2 YFSETQ. With 2 bases removed from V and 0 bases from J, the gap between germline ends came to 5 bases. CDR3 in DNA: TGCGCCAGCAGCTTTTCGTACCAAGAGACCCAGTACTTC. Its protein is CASSFSYQETQYF.

The genes are TRBV5-8 and TRBJ2-7, with D hard to call. CDR1 SGHTS and CDR2 YDEGEE come from the germline V gene. Trimming stripped 5 bases from V and 4 bases from J, with 10 bases between. The length of the CDR3 is 12 residues. The CDR3 bases are TGTGCCAGCAGGGGCTTGGGGTACGAGCAGTACTTC. The encoded protein is CASRGLGYEQYF.